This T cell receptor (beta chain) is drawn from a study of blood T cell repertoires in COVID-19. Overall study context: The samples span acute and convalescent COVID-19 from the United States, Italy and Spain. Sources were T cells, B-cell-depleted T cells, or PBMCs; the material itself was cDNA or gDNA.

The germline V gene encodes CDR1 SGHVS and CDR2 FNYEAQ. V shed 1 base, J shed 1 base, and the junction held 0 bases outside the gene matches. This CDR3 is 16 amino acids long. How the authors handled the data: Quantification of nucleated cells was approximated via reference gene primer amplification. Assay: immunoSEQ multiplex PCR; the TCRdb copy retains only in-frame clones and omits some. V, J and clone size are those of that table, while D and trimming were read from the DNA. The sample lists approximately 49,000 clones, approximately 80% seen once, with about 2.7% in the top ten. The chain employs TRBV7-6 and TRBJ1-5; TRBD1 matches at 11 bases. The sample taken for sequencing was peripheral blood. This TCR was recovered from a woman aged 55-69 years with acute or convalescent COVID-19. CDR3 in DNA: TGTGCCAGCAGCTTAGGGACAGGGGGCAGCAATCAGCCCCAGCATTTT. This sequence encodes CASSLGTGGSNQPQHF.